The 29 T cell receptor beta chains in this list originate from one sample, sequenced in a study of monozygotic twins with inflammatory bowel disease. TCRdb reprocessed the 5' RACE reads; each CDR3 protein has one entry and no DNA is given. The data show about 380,000 distinct CDR3 sequences, and the top ten clones hold 2.6%. Sequenced sample: blood. The receptors were sampled from a human donor with ulcerative colitis or Crohn's disease, or a healthy co-twin of an affected twin (not recorded which).

The V call is TRBV4-3, the J call TRBJ1-1. This CDR3 comprises 15 residues. The germline gives CDR1 LGHNA, CDR2 YSLEER. CDR3 protein: CASSQGWAGNTEAFF.

The chain has TRBV7-3 and TRBJ2-1; TCRdb's D call of TRBD2 is untestable without DNA. The CDR3 is 16 amino acids. Looked up from germline, CDR1 is SGHTA and CDR2 is FQGTGA. The CDR3 reads CASSRGTSGPYNEQFF.

V usage is TRBV10-3 and J usage is TRBJ2-7; there is no DNA to check the TCRdb D call of TRBD1. The CDR3 has 14 residues. Germline-derived CDR1 and CDR2 are ENHRY and SYGVKD. Here the CDR3 reads CAISPGGRSYEQYF.

V usage is TRBV2 and J usage is TRBJ1-2. There are 13 residues in the CDR3. Per germline, CDR1 SNHLY and CDR2 FYNNEI. The CDR3 loop reads CASSDQINYGYTF.

The CDR3 loop reads CAWGSDYGGIQYF. V usage is TRBV30 and J usage is TRBJ2-4; the TCRdb D gene call, TRBD2, has no DNA to confirm it. Germline V CDR1 and CDR2: GTSNPN, SVGIG (reference sequence). This CDR3 spans 13 amino acids. The complete variable domain, with remaining parts taken from reference TRBV30 and TRBJ2-4, reads SQTIHQWPATLVQPVGSPLSLECTVEGTSNPNLYWYRQAAGRGLQLLFYSVGIGQISSEVPQNLSASRPQDRQFILSSKKLLLSDSGFYLCAWGSDYGGIQYFGAGTRLSVL.

CDR3 protein: CSTWTGSQETQYF. This sequence joins TRBV29-1 and TRBJ2-5; there is no DNA to check the TCRdb D call of TRBD1. This CDR3 has 13 amino acids. The germline V gene has CDR1 SQVTM and CDR2 ANQGSEA.

The chain joins TRBV7-2 to TRBJ1-2; TCRdb's D gene call, TRBD1, goes unchecked for lack of DNA. The CDR3 has 14 amino acids. CDR1 is SGHTA and CDR2 is FQGNSA in the germline V gene. The CDR3 sequence: CASSSGGQIYGYTF.

V gene TRBV7-2 combines with J gene TRBJ2-7; TCRdb reports TRBD1, a call that lacks DNA to check it against. This CDR3 is 15 amino acids long. Germline-derived CDR1 and CDR2 are SGHTA and FQGNSA. CDR3 sequence: CASNPEVGGPYEQYF.

The V and J genes are TRBV5-4 and TRBJ1-3; the TRBD1 assignment by TCRdb is unverifiable without DNA. Germline V gene lookup returns CDR1 SGHNT and CDR2 YYREEE (reference sequence). There are 16 residues in the CDR3. CDR3 sequence reads: CASSPGQKRSGNTIYF.

J is TRBJ1-2 and V is TRBV7-3; the TCRdb D gene call, TRBD1, has no DNA to confirm it. From germline, CDR1 is SGHTA and CDR2 FQGTGA. The CDR3 covers 16 residues. The CDR3 sequence is CASSLNGGAGDYGYTF.

V is TRBV5-1 and J is TRBJ2-5; there is no DNA to check the TCRdb D call of TRBD2. The CDR3 runs 16 residues. In germline, CDR1 is SGHRS, CDR2 YFSETQ. The CDR3 protein is CASSLAVPAGRETQYF.

The chain uses TRBV4-2 and TRBJ2-1; absent DNA, TCRdb's TRBD2 call cannot be checked. The CDR3 has 20 residues. Germline V gives CDR1 LGHNA, CDR2 YNFKEQ. CDR3 residues: CASSQPYGTSGGAGYNEQFF.

The CDR3 sequence is CASIGGQGFTGELFF. V and J are TRBV7-9 and TRBJ2-2; the TRBD1 assignment by TCRdb is unverifiable without DNA. The CDR3 length is 15 residues. Germline V gives CDR1 SEHNR, CDR2 FQNEAQ (reference sequence).

The chain combines TRBV24-1 with TRBJ1-5; the D gene TCRdb calls, TRBD1, cannot be checked with no DNA. The CDR3 covers 16 residues. Germline lookup yields CDR1 KGHDR and CDR2 SFDVKD. CDR3 residues: CATSDLGQGNNQPQHF.

This chain connects TRBV3-1 to TRBJ1-2; TCRdb selects TRBD1, and the lack of DNA leaves this call unchecked. The V gene's germline CDR1 is LGHDT and CDR2 YNNKEL (reference sequence). The CDR3 loop spans 18 amino acids. CDR3 in amino acids: CASSPRSPVRGRLNGYTF. Full variable domain (rest looked up from reference TRBV3-1 and TRBJ1-2): DTAVSQTPKYLVTQMGNDKSIKCEQNLGHDTMYWYKQDSKKFLKIMFSYNNKELIINETVPNRFSPKSPDKAHLNLHINSLELGDSAVYFCASSPRSPVRGRLNGYTFGSGTRLTVV.

The V call is TRBV9, the J call TRBJ2-1; absent DNA, TCRdb's TRBD1 call cannot be checked. CDR1 is SGDLS and CDR2 is YYNGEE in the germline V gene. The CDR3 extends over 14 amino acids. CDR3 loop: CASSVDRGIDEQFF.

This chain's CDR3 is CASSLRLETEAFF. The chain recombines TRBV7-9 with TRBJ1-1. In germline, CDR1 is SEHNR, CDR2 FQNEAQ (reference sequence). The length of the CDR3 is 13 residues. The full variable domain, with the rest looked up from reference TRBV7-9 and TRBJ1-1, is DTGVSQNPRHKITKRGQNVTFRCDPISEHNRLYWYRQTLGQGPEFLTYFQNEAQLEKSRLLSDRFSAERPKGSFSTLEIQRTEQGDSAMYLCASSLRLETEAFFGQGTRLTVV.

The V and J genes are TRBV15 and TRBJ2-5; TCRdb reports TRBD1, a call that lacks DNA to check it against. CDR1 and CDR2 (germline): LNHNV, YYDKDF (reference sequence). The CDR3 runs to 18 residues. This chain's CDR3 is CATSRSRDRGLGKETQYF.

This sequence joins TRBV7-5 and TRBJ2-7; TCRdb reports TRBD1, a call that lacks DNA to check it against. TRBV7-5 is a pseudogene locus. The CDR3 has 17 amino acids. The CDR3 region is CISVPEGPEIGSYEQYF.

The gene calls are TRBV6-2 or TRBV6-3 and TRBJ2-2; TCRdb returns TRBD1, unconfirmable since there is no DNA. The germline V gene encodes CDR1 MNHEY and CDR2 SVGEGT. The CDR3 contains 13 residues. CDR3 sequence: CASRQVNTGELFF.

The rearrangement joins TRBV12-3 or TRBV12-4 to TRBJ2-3. The CDR3 is 15 amino acids. The CDR3 reads CASSWTSAGTDTQYF.

The chain carries TRBV3-1 and TRBJ2-5; the D gene TCRdb calls, TRBD2, cannot be checked with no DNA. The CDR3 covers 15 residues. Germline loops: CDR1 LGHDT, CDR2 YNNKEL (reference sequence). The CDR3 region is CASSQVGTSDETQYF.

The chain recombines TRBV18 with TRBJ2-3; absent DNA, TCRdb's TRBD2 call cannot be checked. The CDR3 is 14 residues long. Germline-derived CDR1 and CDR2 are KGHSH and LQKENI. The CDR3: CASSPGLPTDTQYF.

CDR3 protein: CSAPKQPNTEAFF. The chain couples TRBV20-1 to TRBJ1-1. CDR1 and CDR2 from the germline V gene are DFQATT and SNEGSKA (reference sequence). The CDR3 totals 13 residues.

The CDR3 reads CASSLEGAGRVTADTQYF. The chain couples TRBV11-1 to TRBJ2-3; TCRdb designates TRBD1, a call that cannot be tested without DNA. The length of the CDR3 is 18 residues. Looked up from germline, CDR1 is SGHAT and CDR2 is FQDESV (reference sequence).

The chain combines TRBV7-9 with TRBJ2-7; no DNA is available, so the TRBD1 call from TCRdb remains unchecked. The CDR3 contains 14 residues. The germline gives CDR1 SEHNR, CDR2 FQNEAQ (reference sequence). This chain's CDR3 is CASSSEMDSAGQYF.

The chain recombines TRBV5-1 with TRBJ2-2; TCRdb's D call, TRBD1, is unchecked because there is no DNA. The CDR3 contains 14 residues. CDR1 SGHRS and CDR2 YFSETQ come from the germline V gene. The CDR3: CASSSIPGPGELFF.

The genes are TRBV24-1 and TRBJ2-5; TCRdb returns TRBD1, unconfirmable since there is no DNA. The CDR3 contains 15 residues. The germline V gene encodes CDR1 KGHDR and CDR2 SFDVKD. CDR3 sequence: CATSRRGTGQETQYF.

The chain combines TRBV7-3 with TRBJ2-1; TCRdb's D gene call, TRBD2, goes unchecked for lack of DNA. This CDR3 has 13 amino acids. The V gene's germline CDR1 is SGHTA and CDR2 FQGTGA. The CDR3 here is CASSVGEYNEQFF. Supplemented by reference TRBV7-3 and TRBJ2-1, the full variable domain reads GAGVSQTPSNKVTEKGKYVELRCDPISGHTALYWYRQSLGQGPEFLIYFQGTGAADDSGLPNDRFFAVRPEGSVSTLKIQRTERGDSAVYLCASSVGEYNEQFFGPGTRLTVL.